These 16 T cell receptor beta chains were all obtained from the same sample, sequenced in a study of beta chain features in type 1 diabetes. The whole isolated RNA underwent reverse transcription, so sequencing captured expressed TCRB transcripts. Libraries were prepared by immunoSEQ multiplex PCR; TCRdb keeps only in-frame clonotypes and omits some of them. Among 300,000 to 400,000 clones listed, approximately 11% were seen once. The specimen was naive CD4+ T cells from blood. The receptor source for this set is a woman aged 25 to 45 in good health.

V and J are TRBV23-1 and TRBJ1-5; the match to TRBD1 covers 10 bases. TRBV23-1 counts as an open reading frame of uncertain function. CDR3 length: 17 amino acids. The V gene end was trimmed by 3 bases and the J gene end by 2 bases; junction bases not matched to a gene: 7. CDR3 amino acids: CASSHCPDRGGNQPQHF. The CDR3 DNA reads TGCGCCAGCAGTCACTGCCCGGACAGGGGGGGCAATCAGCCCCAGCATTTT.

The J gene is TRBJ2-5, the V gene TRBV5-4, with TRBD1 matching over 8 bases. CDR1 and CDR2 (germline): SGHNT, YYREEE (reference sequence). The CDR3 totals 13 residues. Trimming at V came to 4 bases and at J to 5 bases, leaving 4 bases not matched to a gene. The CDR3 DNA reads TGTGCCAGCAGCACGGACAGGGTGGAGACCCAGTACTTC. This encodes CASSTDRVETQYF.

This clone appeared a few times. This chain connects TRBV19 to TRBJ2-5, with 7 bases matching TRBD2. Germline V gene data show CDR1 as LNHDA and CDR2 as SQIVND (reference sequence). The CDR3 spans 15 residues. With V trimmed by 3 bases and J by 1 base, 5 bases remained unmatched. The CDR3 reads CASSIVPSGQETQYF. The CDR3 DNA reads TGTGCCAGTAGTATTGTTCCTAGCGGCCAAGAGACCCAGTACTTC. Combining the CDR3 with reference TRBV19 and TRBJ2-5 gives the whole variable domain DGGITQSPKYLFRKEGQNVTLSCEQNLNHDAMYWYRQDPGQGLRLIYYSQIVNDFQKGDIAEGYSVSREKKESFPLTVTSAQKNPTAFYLCASSIVPSGQETQYFGPGTRLLVL.

In this sample, this clone turned up a few times. The J gene is TRBJ1-1, the V gene TRBV6-5; D gene unclear. V lost 5 bases and J lost 0, with 7 bases in between. This CDR3 spans 13 amino acids. CDR1 and CDR2 from the germline V gene are MNHEY and SVGAGI. This CDR3 is CASSGLVNTEAFF. Here the CDR3 DNA reads TGTGCCAGCAGTGGACTGGTGAACACTGAAGCTTTCTTT.

The chain joins TRBV29-1 to TRBJ2-3; TRBD2 aligns across 7 bases. The germline V gene has CDR1 SQVTM and CDR2 ANQGSEA. The CDR3 covers 18 residues. V dropped 4 bases and J dropped 1; count of bases not matched to a gene: 17. CDR3 loop: CSVARRRNREGGTDTQYF. The CDR3 coding sequence is TGCAGCGTTGCAAGGCGCCGTAATAGGGAGGGTGGCACAGATACGCAGTATTTT.

The chain combines TRBV19 with TRBJ1-5, with D possibly TRBD1 on 5 matching bases. CDR1 LNHDA and CDR2 SQIVND come from the germline V gene (reference sequence). V lost 3 bases, J lost 4 bases, and 13 bases lay in between. The CDR3 contains 15 residues. The CDR3 bases are TGTGCCAGTAGTATCCCTCACGGGGGGAATCAGCCCCAGCATTTT. It yields the protein CASSIPHGGNQPQHF.

This clone was counted a few times. This chain links TRBV10-3 with TRBJ2-1, with 7 nucleotides matching TRBD1. Germline values: CDR1 ENHRY, CDR2 SYGVKD. Losses at the gene ends were 4 bases for V and 7 bases for J; bases not matched to a gene: 10. This CDR3 spans 15 amino acids. CDR3 DNA sequence: TGTGCCATCAGTGGGATCTCGGGACAGAAAAATGAGCAGTTCTTC. Protein sequence: CAISGISGQKNEQFF.

This clone has just a few counts. The chain uses TRBV18 and TRBJ2-7; TRBD2 matches 8 bases. V lost 3 bases, J lost 2 bases, and 12 bases stayed unmatched. In germline, CDR1 is KGHSH, CDR2 LQKENI. The CDR3 contains 17 residues. Written as DNA, the CDR3 is TGTGCCAGCTCACCCATTGCGGGGGGAGGGGCCCCCTACGAGCAGTACTTC. Protein sequence: CASSPIAGGGAPYEQYF. The full variable domain, rest sourced from reference TRBV18 and TRBJ2-7, is NAGVMQNPRHLVRRRGQEARLRCSPMKGHSHVYWYRQLPEEGLKFMVYLQKENIIDESGMPKERFSAEFPKEGPSILRIQQVVRGDSAAYFCASSPIAGGGAPYEQYFGPGTRLTVT.

The gene calls are TRBV19 and TRBJ2-1; 11 bases fit TRBD2. Germline lookup yields CDR1 LNHDA and CDR2 SQIVND (reference sequence). The V segment lost 7 bases and the J segment 3 bases; nucleotides outside the gene matches: 8. The CDR3 runs to 16 residues. The CDR3 sequence is CASKRTSGLLYNEQFF. CDR3 DNA sequence: TGTGCCAGTAAGAGGACTAGCGGGCTGCTCTACAATGAGCAGTTCTTC.

The gene calls are TRBV6-5 and TRBJ2-3, with 10 bases identical to TRBD2. V trimming: 0 bases; J trimming: 6 bases; junction bases outside the gene matches: 6. CDR1 and CDR2 from the germline V gene are MNHEY and SVGAGI. The CDR3 loop spans 16 amino acids. The CDR3 sequence: CASSYSPSGRSDTQYF. CDR3 sequence (DNA): TGTGCCAGCAGTTACTCACCTAGCGGGAGATCCGATACGCAGTATTTT.

V usage is TRBV2 and J usage is TRBJ2-7; the D gene is possibly TRBD2 (6 bases). The V end was cut by 6 bases, the J end by 3 bases, with 12 bases between. Germline CDR1 SNHLY, CDR2 FYNNEI. The length of the CDR3 is 13 residues. The CDR3 sequence: CASRSGGNYEQYF. CDR3 DNA sequence: TGTGCCAGCAGGTCCGGGGGAAACTACGAGCAGTACTTC.

This clone came up a few times. The V gene is TRBV1, the J gene TRBJ2-1; no check of the table's D call, TRBD2, against the DNA was made. TRBV1 constitutes a pseudogene. This CDR3 region has 17 residues. CDR3 sequence: CTSSQDPHLAVYNEQFF. The CDR3 DNA reads as TGCACCAGCAGCCAAGATCCTCACCTAGCTGTCTACAATGAGCAGTTCTTC.

This clone was picked up a small number of times. The gene calls are TRBV29-1 and TRBJ2-1, with D tentatively TRBD2 (6 bases). Trimming stripped 3 bases from V and 7 bases from J, with 13 bases between. CDR3 size: 13 residues. Germline lookup yields CDR1 SQVTM and CDR2 ANQGSEA. The CDR3 sequence: CSVEEGLLNEQFF. DNA of the CDR3: TGCAGCGTTGAGGAGGGACTTTTGAATGAGCAGTTCTTC.

This chain links TRBV6-6 with TRBJ2-3, with 13 bases lining up with TRBD2. This CDR3 is built from 16 residues. Germline trimming cut 6 bases from V and 4 bases from J; bases unmatched to any gene: 7. The germline CDR1 and CDR2 sequences are MNHNY and SVGAGI (reference sequence). In DNA form, the CDR3 reads TGTGCCAGCAGCCCCGGACTAGCGGGAGCGGCAGATACGCAGTATTTT. Translating it yields CASSPGLAGAADTQYF.

V gene TRBV27 combines with J gene TRBJ2-1; 9 nucleotides agree with TRBD2. This CDR3 is 15 amino acids long. Per the germline V gene, CDR1 is MNHEY and CDR2 is SMNVEV (reference sequence). V gave up 6 bases and J gave up 6 bases; unmatched junction bases: 9. In DNA form, the CDR3 reads TGTGCCAGCAGCCACCGAGGGACTAGCCCCAATGAGCAGTTCTTC. This encodes CASSHRGTSPNEQFF.

V and J are TRBV1 and TRBJ2-2; whether TRBD2, the table's D call, matches the DNA was not checked. TRBV1 has pseudogene status. The CDR3 covers 20 residues. The CDR3, as DNA: TGCACCAGCAGCCAAGATAAACTAGCGGGAGGGGCCAGGCTGGCCGGGGAGCTGTTTTTT. It codes for CTSSQDKLAGGARLAGELFF.